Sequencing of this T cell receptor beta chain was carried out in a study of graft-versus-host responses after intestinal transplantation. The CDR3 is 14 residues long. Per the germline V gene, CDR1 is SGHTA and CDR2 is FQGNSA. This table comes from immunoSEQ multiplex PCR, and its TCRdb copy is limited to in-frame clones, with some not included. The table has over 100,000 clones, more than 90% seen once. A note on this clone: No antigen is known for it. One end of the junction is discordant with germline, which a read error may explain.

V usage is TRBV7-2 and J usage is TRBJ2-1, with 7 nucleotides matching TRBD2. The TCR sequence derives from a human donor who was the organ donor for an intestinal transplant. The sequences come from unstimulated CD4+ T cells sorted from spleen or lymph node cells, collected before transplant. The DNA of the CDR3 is TGTGCCAGCAGCTTAGCAGCGACTAGCAAGGAGCGGTTCTTC. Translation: CASSLAATSKERFF.